The rows below give T cell receptor beta chains drawn from one sample of a study of CD8+CD57+ T cells in acquired aplastic anemia. Each CDR3 protein gets one entry after TCRdb re-called the reads with MiXCR. Of some 150,000 distinct CDR3 sequences listed, approximately 52% were seen once; the top ten hold over 9.5%. Sequencing input: sorted CD4+, CD8+, or CD8+CD57+ T cells (not recorded which) from PBMCs. Receptor source: a human donor with aplastic anemia. The conserved cysteine and the conserved F or W are not part of the CDR3 here. Each record gives: CDR3 protein, V gene, CDR3 length.

ASSYPSGRFTDTQY | TRBV6-2/TRBV6-3 | 14
ASTQGAGSYEQY | TRBV2 | 12
ASSTHRGLVETQY | TRBV7-6 | 13
SAYLAGGSTDTQY | TRBV20-1 | 13
ASSLASGGAEQY | TRBV7-2 | 12
ASSFLRDTEAF | TRBV7-3 | 11
AISDETGSYEQY | TRBV10-3 | 12
AISESTGRLNTEAF | TRBV10-3 | 14
ASRKDSYEQY | TRBV7-9 | 10
ASSGAGKEKLF | TRBV12-3/TRBV12-4 | 11
ASSSLDRGETQY | TRBV28 | 12
ASSQGTGTRGETQY | TRBV4-1 | 14
ASSRRTGSYEQY | TRBV13 | 12
ASSPLGTGYGYT | TRBV7-8 | 12
ASSVLAGGRGNEQF | TRBV9 | 14
AIRGGETQY | TRBV10-3 | 9
SASDLRGYGYT | TRBV20-1 | 11
ASSQEMVAGGKDTQY | TRBV4-1 | 15
SAREPPTTDTQY | TRBV20-1 | 12
ASSVEQGNEQF | TRBV9 | 11
ASSLQEGDETTQY | TRBV11-3 | 13
ATSDLTDQPQH | TRBV24-1 | 11
SVEGTGGGEQY | TRBV29-1 | 11
ASSHSGYTGELF | TRBV5-1 | 12
ATKQGFARETQY | TRBV10-3 | 12
ASSQDSQGLTNQPQH | TRBV4-1 | 15
ASSLIRDRVDQEY | TRBV12-3/TRBV12-4 | 13
AIRGGLTNEQY | TRBV10-3 | 11
ASSLSTDTQY | TRBV7-8 | 10
ATSRDVAEETQY | TRBV15 | 12
ASLRDRDFSNQPQH | TRBV19 | 14
ATSDPITREKF | TRBV24-1 | 11
ASTSSFSTDTQY | TRBV19 | 12
ASSYLRTSGAFYNEQF | TRBV6-2/TRBV6-3 | 16
ASSSGQGARYGYT | TRBV5-1 | 13
ASLGTGQYEQY | TRBV25-1 | 11
ASTCKGPVDQPQH | TRBV7-3 | 13
ASSIGVGGAYNEQF | TRBV19 | 14
ASRGGETEAF | TRBV7-9 | 10
SATGGVNTEAF | TRBV29-1 | 11
ASSYATGNEQY | TRBV4-1 | 11
ASSWGQGAAYKQY | TRBV12-3/TRBV12-4 | 13
ASSQGPAHSTDTQY | TRBV14 | 14
ASKSGLQTTDTQY | TRBV9 | 13
SARAGDLRRSPLH | TRBV20-1 | 13
ASRGGGSYEQY | TRBV2 | 11